This T cell receptor (beta chain) was identified in a study of T cell responses to AZD1222 COVID-19 vaccine. Regarding the study as a whole: Sampling captured repertoires only after the peak T cell response. Increases in Spike-specific TCR breadth and depth were seen after two AZD1222 doses. Clonal diversity may have been underestimated in mostly white British donors.

The CDR3 totals 15 residues. V was pared by 7 bases and J by 0 bases, with 6 bases of the junction left unmatched. Germline values: CDR1 WSHSY, CDR2 SAAADI. The sample holds one count of this clone. The antigen is undetermined. Sequencing used immunoSEQ multiplex PCR; TCRdb keeps in-frame clones, though not all of them. Among roughly 130,000 clones, about 90% were seen once, and the ten largest hold roughly 7.5%. This sequence was found in an adult who received the MenACWY meningococcal vaccine as a control. This sample comprised peripheral blood, obtained 28 days after the second dose of the MenACWY control vaccine. V and J are TRBV10-2 and TRBJ2-4; 7 bases align to TRBD2. Here the CDR3 reads CASTTAGLAKNIQYF. The CDR3 DNA reads TGCGCCAGCACGACAGCGGGACTAGCCAAAAACATTCAGTACTTC.